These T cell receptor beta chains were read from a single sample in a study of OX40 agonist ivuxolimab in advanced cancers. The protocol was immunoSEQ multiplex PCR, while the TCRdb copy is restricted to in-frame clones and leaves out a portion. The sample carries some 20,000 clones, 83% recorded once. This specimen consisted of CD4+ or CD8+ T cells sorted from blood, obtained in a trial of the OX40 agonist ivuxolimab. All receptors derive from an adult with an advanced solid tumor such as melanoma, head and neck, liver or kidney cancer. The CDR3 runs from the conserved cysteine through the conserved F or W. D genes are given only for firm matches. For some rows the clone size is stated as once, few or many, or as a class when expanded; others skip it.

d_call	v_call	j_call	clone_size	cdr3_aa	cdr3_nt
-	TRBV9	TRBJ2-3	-	CASSVLSDTQYF	TGTGCCAGCAGCGTTTTGTCAGATACGCAGTATTTT
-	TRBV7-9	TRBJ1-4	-	CASSPRQRSEKLFF	TGTGCCAGCAGCCCAAGACAGAGGAGTGAAAAACTGTTTTTT
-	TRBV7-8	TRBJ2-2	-	CASSSRRETGELFF	TGTGCCAGCAGCTCCCGACGGGAGACCGGGGAGCTGTTTTTT
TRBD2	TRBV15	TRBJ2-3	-	CATSSSGSNTDTQYF	TGTGCCACCAGCTCCAGCGGGAGCAACACAGATACGCAGTATTTT
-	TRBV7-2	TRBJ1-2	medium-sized	CASSLGGPYYGYTF	TGTGCCAGCAGCTTAGGCGGGCCCTACTATGGCTACACCTTC
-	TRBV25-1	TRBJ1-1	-	CASRVLTGGNTEAFF	TGTGCCAGCAGGGTTCTGACAGGAGGGAACACTGAAGCTTTCTTT
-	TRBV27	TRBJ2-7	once	CASSLLRESSYEQYF	TGTGCCAGCAGTTTACTCAGGGAGAGCTCCTACGAGCAGTACTTC
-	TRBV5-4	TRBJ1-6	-	CASSPERGRNSPLHF	TGTGCCAGCAGCCCGGAACGTGGTCGGAATTCACCCCTCCACTTT
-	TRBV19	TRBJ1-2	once	CASSGGGAYYGYTF	TGTGCCAGTAGCGGCGGAGGGGCTTACTATGGCTACACCTTC
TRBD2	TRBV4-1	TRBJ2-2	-	CASSQGSGTSVAGELFF	TGCGCCAGCAGCCAAGGATCCGGGACTAGCGTAGCCGGGGAGCTGTTTTTT
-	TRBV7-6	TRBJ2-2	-	CASSYVAGFGTGELFF	TGTGCCAGCAGCTACGTTGCGGGCTTTGGCACCGGGGAGCTGTTTTTT
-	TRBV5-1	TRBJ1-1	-	CASSFLGKNTEAFF	TGTGCCAGCAGCTTCCTGGGGAAGAACACTGAAGCTTTCTTT
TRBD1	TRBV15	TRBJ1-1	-	CATSGARQGTEAFF	TGTGCCACCAGCGGAGCCCGACAGGGCACTGAAGCTTTCTTT
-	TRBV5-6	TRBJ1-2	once	CASSSDRLEYGYTF	TGTGCCAGCAGCTCCGACCGTCTAGAATATGGCTACACCTTC
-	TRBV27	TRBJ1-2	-	CASSLSGAEGYTF	TGTGCCAGCAGTTTGTCGGGGGCTGAGGGCTACACCTTC
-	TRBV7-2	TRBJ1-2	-	CASNNPGELGHTF	TGTGCCAGCAACAATCCCGGGGAGTTGGGGCACACCTTC
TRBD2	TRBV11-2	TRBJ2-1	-	CASSLGGSSYNEQFF	TGTGCCAGCAGCTTGGGCGGGAGCTCCTACAATGAGCAGTTCTTC
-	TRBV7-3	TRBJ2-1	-	CASSLIDSSYNEQFF	TGTGCCAGCAGCTTAATTGACAGCTCCTACAATGAGCAGTTCTTC
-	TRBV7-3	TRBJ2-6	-	CASSPKGGFSGANVLTF	TGTGCCAGCAGCCCCAAGGGGGGGTTCTCTGGGGCCAACGTCCTGACTTTC
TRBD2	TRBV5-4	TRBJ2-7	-	CASSLGPSRTSGYEQYF	TGTGCCAGCAGCTTGGGACCATCAAGAACTAGCGGATACGAGCAGTACTTC
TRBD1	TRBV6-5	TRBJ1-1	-	CASSLTWTGIPEAFF	TGTGCCAGCAGTTTAACATGGACAGGGATCCCTGAAGCTTTCTTT
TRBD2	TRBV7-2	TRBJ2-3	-	CASSLELAGRTRLAQYF	TGTGCCAGCAGCTTAGAACTAGCGGGACGAACTAGACTGGCGCAGTATTTT
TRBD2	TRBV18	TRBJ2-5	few	CASSTERERRETQYF	TGTGCCAGCTCGACCGAGCGGGAGCGGAGAGAGACCCAGTACTTC
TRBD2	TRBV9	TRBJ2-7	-	CASSVSGGREQYF	TGTGCCAGCAGCGTGTCGGGGGGGCGCGAGCAGTACTTC